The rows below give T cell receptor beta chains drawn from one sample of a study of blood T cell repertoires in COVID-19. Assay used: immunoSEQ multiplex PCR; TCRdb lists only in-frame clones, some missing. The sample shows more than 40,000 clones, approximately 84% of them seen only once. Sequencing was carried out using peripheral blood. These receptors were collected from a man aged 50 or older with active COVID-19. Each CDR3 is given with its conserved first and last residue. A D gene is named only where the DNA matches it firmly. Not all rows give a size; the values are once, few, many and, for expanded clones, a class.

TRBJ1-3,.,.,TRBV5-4,CASSLGGSSGNTIYF,TGTGCCAGCAGCTTGGGGGGCAGCTCTGGAAACACCATATATTTT
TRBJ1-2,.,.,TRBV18,CASSPREGTSYGYTF,TGTGCCAGCTCACCACGGGAGGGGACGAGCTATGGCTACACCTTC
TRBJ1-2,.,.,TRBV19,CASTETNYGYTF,TGTGCCAGTACGGAGACCAACTATGGCTACACCTTC
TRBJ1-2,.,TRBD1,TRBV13,CASSRDRDGYTF,TGTGCCAGCAGCCGGGACAGGGATGGCTACACCTTC
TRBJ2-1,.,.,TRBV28,CASSSSGLAGYNEQFF,.
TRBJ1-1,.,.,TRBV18,CASSPQGISTEAFF,TGTGCCAGCTCACCACAGGGGATTAGTACTGAAGCTTTCTTT
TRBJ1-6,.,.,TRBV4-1,CASSLGGFRNSPLHF,TGCGCCAGCAGCCTAGGGGGATTCAGGAATTCACCCCTCCACTTT
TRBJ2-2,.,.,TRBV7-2,CASSLIRSANTGELFF,TGTGCCAGCAGCTTAATTCGGAGCGCGAACACCGGGGAGCTGTTTTTT
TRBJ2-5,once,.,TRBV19,CASSIAGETQYF,TGTGCCAGTAGTATAGCGGGAGAGACCCAGTACTTC
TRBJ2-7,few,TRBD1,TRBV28,CGSTGGFPYEQYF,TGTGGTTCGACAGGGGGTTTCCCCTACGAGCAGTACTTC
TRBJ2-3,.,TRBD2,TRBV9,CASSKTSGITDTQYF,TGTGCCAGCAGCAAGACTAGCGGGATCACAGATACGCAGTATTTT
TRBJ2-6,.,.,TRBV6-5,CASSYSSSGANVLTF,TGTGCCAGCAGTTACTCGAGCTCTGGGGCCAACGTCCTGACTTTC
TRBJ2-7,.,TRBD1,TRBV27,CASSGQGFNYEQYF,TGTGCCAGCAGCGGACAGGGGTTTAATTACGAGCAGTACTTC
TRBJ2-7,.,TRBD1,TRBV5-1,CASRRDRGMMEPYEQYF,TGCGCCAGCAGAAGGGACAGGGGAATGATGGAACCATACGAGCAGTACTTC
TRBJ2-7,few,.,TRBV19,CASSITGGEQYF,TGTGCCAGTAGTATAACAGGTGGGGAGCAGTACTTC
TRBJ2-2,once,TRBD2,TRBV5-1,CASSSLAGITGELFF,TGCGCCAGCAGCTCTTTAGCGGGGATCACCGGGGAGCTGTTTTTT
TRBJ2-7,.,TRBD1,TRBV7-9,CASSHRRTGEGEQYF,TGTGCCAGCAGCCACAGACGGACAGGGGAGGGCGAGCAGTACTTC
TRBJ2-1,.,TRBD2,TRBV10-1,CASSERASGYNEQFF,TGCGCCAGCAGTGAGCGGGCTAGCGGGTACAATGAGCAGTTCTTC
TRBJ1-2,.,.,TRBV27,CASSSPGERVYGYTF,TGTGCCAGCAGCTCCCCCGGGGAAAGGGTCTATGGCTACACCTTC
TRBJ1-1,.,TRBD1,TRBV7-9,CASTSYDTGDTEAFF,TGTGCCAGCACCTCATACGATACAGGGGACACTGAAGCTTTCTTT
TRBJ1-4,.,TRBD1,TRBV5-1,CASTLQGSGNEKLFF,TGCGCCAGCACGCTACAGGGGTCGGGTAATGAAAAACTGTTTTTT
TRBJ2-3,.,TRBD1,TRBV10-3,CAIMGTGGNFHTDTQYF,TGTGCCATCATGGGGACAGGGGGCAATTTCCACACAGATACGCAGTATTTT
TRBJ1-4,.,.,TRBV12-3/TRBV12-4,CASSPSHEKLFF,TGTGCCAGCAGCCCCTCCCATGAAAAACTGTTTTTT
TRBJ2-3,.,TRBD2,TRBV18,CASSPRETSGVTDTQYF,TGTGCCAGCTCACCACGGGAGACTAGCGGGGTGACAGATACGCAGTATTTT
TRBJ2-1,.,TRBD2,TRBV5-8,CASSLQLAGGPGSYNEQFF,TGTGCCAGCAGCTTGCAACTAGCGGGGGGCCCCGGCTCCTACAATGAGCAGTTCTTC
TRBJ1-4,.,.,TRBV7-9,CASSLTTGKLFF,TGTGCCAGCAGCTTAACAACAGGCAAACTGTTTTTT
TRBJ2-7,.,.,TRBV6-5,CASSYSHQVNYEQYF,TGTGCCAGCAGTTACTCGCATCAGGTAAACTACGAGCAGTACTTC
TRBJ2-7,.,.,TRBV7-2,CASSLGGDDSYEQYF,TGTGCCAGCAGCTTAGGGGGGGACGACTCCTACGAGCAGTACTTC
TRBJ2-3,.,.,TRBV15,CATSTTGGARTQYF,TGTGCCACCAGCACAACTGGCGGCGCGAGAACGCAGTATTTT
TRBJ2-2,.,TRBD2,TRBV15,CATSSRLAGGYTGELFF,TGTGCCACCAGCAGCCGACTAGCGGGGGGGTACACCGGGGAGCTGTTTTTT
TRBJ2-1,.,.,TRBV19,CASSSHPQRRNNEQFF,TGTGCCAGTAGTTCCCACCCCCAGCGCCGGAACAATGAGCAGTTCTTC
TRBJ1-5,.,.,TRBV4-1,CASSQDSVYSNQPQHF,TGCGCCAGCAGCCAAGACTCAGTTTATAGCAATCAGCCCCAGCATTTT
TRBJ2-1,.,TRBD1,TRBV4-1,CASTGGQGSYNEQFF,TGCGCCAGCACAGGGGGACAGGGCTCCTACAATGAGCAGTTCTTC
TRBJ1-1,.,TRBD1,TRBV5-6,CASSLSVTGEVNTEAFF,TGTGCCAGCAGCTTGTCGGTGACAGGGGAGGTGAACACTGAAGCTTTCTTT
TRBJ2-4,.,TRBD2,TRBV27,CASSSDISGDIQYF,TGTGCCAGCAGTTCAGACATTAGCGGGGACATTCAGTACTTC
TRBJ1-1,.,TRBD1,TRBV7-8,CASSLGYRGTEAFF,TGTGCCAGCAGCTTAGGGTACAGGGGAACTGAAGCTTTCTTT
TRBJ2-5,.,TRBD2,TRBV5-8,CASSQNPAGGETQYF,TGTGCCAGCAGCCAGAATCCCGCGGGAGGAGAGACCCAGTACTTC
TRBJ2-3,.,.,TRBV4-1,CASSQEWAGAGPDTQYF,TGCGCCAGCAGCCAAGAGTGGGCGGGGGCAGGGCCAGATACGCAGTATTTT
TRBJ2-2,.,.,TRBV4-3,CASSRQARLNTGELFF,TGCGCCAGCAGCCGACAGGCTCGTTTGAACACCGGGGAGCTGTTTTTT
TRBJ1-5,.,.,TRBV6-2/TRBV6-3,CASSYFRASAGSNQPQHF,TGTGCCAGCAGTTACTTCAGGGCATCGGCAGGTAGCAATCAGCCCCAGCATTTT
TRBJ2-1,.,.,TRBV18,CASSPLTVGDEQFF,TGTGCCAGCTCACCACTTACAGTGGGCGATGAGCAGTTCTTC
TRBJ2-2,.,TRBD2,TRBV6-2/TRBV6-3,CASSYPGTSGDTTGELFF,TGTGCCAGCAGTTACCCCGGGACTAGCGGAGATACAACCGGGGAGCTGTTTTTT
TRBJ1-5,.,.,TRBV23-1,CASIPWGGQNQPQHF,TGCGCCAGCATCCCCTGGGGGGGGCAAAATCAGCCCCAGCATTTT
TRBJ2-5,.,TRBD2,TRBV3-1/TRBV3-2,CASSSRTSVQGETQYF,TGTGCCAGCAGCTCGCGGACTAGCGTACAGGGTGAGACCCAGTACTTC
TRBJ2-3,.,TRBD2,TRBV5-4,CASSWGLAGVRDTQYF,TGTGCCAGCAGCTGGGGACTAGCGGGGGTCAGAGATACGCAGTATTTT
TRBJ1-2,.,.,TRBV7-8,CASSLGWANYGYTF,TGTGCCAGCAGCTTAGGTTGGGCGAACTATGGCTACACCTTC
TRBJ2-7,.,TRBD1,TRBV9,CASSVGGTGAREQYF,TGTGCCAGCAGCGTAGGGGGGACAGGGGCCCGCGAGCAGTACTTC
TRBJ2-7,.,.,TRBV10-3,CAISDDGGRYEQYF,TGTGCCATCAGTGATGATGGAGGGCGCTACGAGCAGTACTTC
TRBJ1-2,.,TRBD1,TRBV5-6,CASRYRDRLNYGYTF,TGTGCCAGCAGATACCGGGACAGGTTAAACTATGGCTACACCTTC
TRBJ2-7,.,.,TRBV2,CASSEGRTWTYEQYF,TGTGCCAGCAGTGAGGGGAGGACTTGGACCTACGAGCAGTACTTC